The 2 T cell receptor beta chains listed next were all sequenced from one sample in a study of cytomegalovirus exposure and HLA in healthy donors. Primers: 60 Vbeta forward and 13 Jbeta reverse. Using immunoSEQ multiplex PCR, the repertoire was profiled, and TCRdb retains in-frame clones only, with some absent. This table has roughly 200,000 clones, around 87% appearing once. The source material was PBMCs. These TCRs come from a young man in good health and CMV-seronegative.

V and J are TRBV6-5 and TRBJ1-2, with D possibly matching TRBD1 (6 bases). This CDR3 region has 16 residues. The germline gives CDR1 MNHEY, CDR2 SVGAGI. Between the trimmed V and J ends, which lost 0 bases and 8 bases, there was a span of 19 bases. CDR3: CASSYSIYGGARGYTF. CDR3 DNA sequence: TGTGCCAGCAGTTACTCGATTTATGGGGGGGCGAGGGGCTACACCTTC.

CDR3 bases: TGTGCCAGCAGTTCCGGGACAGGAACCGGGGCACTGTTTTTT. Protein: CASSSGTGTGALFF. This chain links TRBV27 with TRBJ1-4; TRBD1 agrees at 8 bases. With 4 bases clipped from V and 13 bases from J, the junction kept 11 bases outside the gene matches. CDR1 and CDR2 from the germline V gene are MNHEY and SMNVEV (reference sequence). The CDR3 is made up of 14 amino acids.